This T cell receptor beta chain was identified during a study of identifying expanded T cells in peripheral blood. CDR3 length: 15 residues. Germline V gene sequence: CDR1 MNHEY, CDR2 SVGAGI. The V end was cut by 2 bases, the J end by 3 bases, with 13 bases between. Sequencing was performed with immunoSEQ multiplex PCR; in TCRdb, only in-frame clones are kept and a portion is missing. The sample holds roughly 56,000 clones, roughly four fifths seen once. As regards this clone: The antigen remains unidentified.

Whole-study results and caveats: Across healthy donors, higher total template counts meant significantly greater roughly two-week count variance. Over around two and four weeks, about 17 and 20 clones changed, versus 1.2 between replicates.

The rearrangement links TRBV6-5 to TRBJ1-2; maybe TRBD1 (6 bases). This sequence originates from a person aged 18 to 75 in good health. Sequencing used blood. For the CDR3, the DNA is TGTGCCAGCAGTTACAGAGAGGGGGTCCACTATGGCTACACCTTC. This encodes CASSYREGVHYGYTF.